The 29 T cell receptor beta chains below all came from one sample that was sequenced in a study of blood T cell repertoires in COVID-19. Clones were sequenced by immunoSEQ multiplex PCR, and TCRdb holds only the in-frame ones, with some missing. The profile shows around 130,000 clones, about 86% of them singletons. Sample: PBMCs or T cells enriched from blood (not recorded which). The receptors derive from a man between 35 and 55 years old with acute COVID-19.

V is TRBV2 and J is TRBJ1-2, with 7 positions matching TRBD1. Looked up from germline, CDR1 is SNHLY and CDR2 is FYNNEI. The CDR3 loop spans 12 amino acids. V lost 4 bases to trimming and J lost 8 bases; unmatched junction nucleotides: 4. The CDR3 is CASSGDRVGYTF. The CDR3 DNA follows: TGTGCCAGCAGTGGTGACAGGGTGGGCTACACCTTC.

V usage is TRBV11-3 and J usage is TRBJ2-5, with D maybe TRBD1 (5 bases). Trimming stripped 0 bases from V and 5 bases from J, with 10 bases between. The V gene's germline CDR1 is SGHNT and CDR2 YENEEA. CDR3 size: 14 residues. The CDR3 coding sequence is TGTGCCAGCAGCTTAGAAGCAGGGTCCGAGACCCAGTACTTC. It yields the protein CASSLEAGSETQYF.

Details on this clone: Relative to the germline gene, one junction end is altered; a read error may explain this. This chain joins TRBV7-7 and TRBJ2-5; perhaps TRBD1 as D (6 bases). CDR1 is SSHAT, CDR2 FNYEAQ, per germline (reference sequence). The CDR3 spans 15 residues. CDR3 amino acids: CASSQGSVGQETQYF. CDR3 nucleotides: TGTGCTAGCAGCCAGGGGTCAGTCGGACAAGAGACCCAGTACTTC.

For the CDR3, the DNA is TGTGCCAGCAGCTGGACCGGGACAGGGCCCACTGAAGCTTTCTTT. Protein: CASSWTGTGPTEAFF. The chain links TRBV7-3 to TRBJ1-1; TRBD1 matches 9 bases. Germline CDR1 SGHTA, CDR2 FQGTGA. This CDR3 has 15 residues. Trimming cost V 4 bases and J 4 bases; bases outside gene matches: 7.

The rearrangement uses TRBV12-3 or TRBV12-4 and TRBJ1-2, with D possibly TRBD1 on 5 matching bases. This CDR3 comprises 13 residues. The V end lost 6 bases, the J end lost 5 bases, and 13 bases lay between the germline ends. Here the CDR3 DNA reads TGTGCCAGCAGACAGGACGGCTCGTATGGCTACACCTTC. The encoded protein is CASRQDGSYGYTF.

The V call is TRBV5-1, the J call TRBJ2-1, with TRBD2 as a possible D gene (6 bases). The CDR3 has 14 amino acids. From germline, CDR1 is SGHRS and CDR2 YFSETQ. V shed 4 bases and J shed 5 bases, with 13 bases lying between them. The CDR3 protein is CASSIRTTDNEQFF. The DNA of the CDR3 is TGCGCCAGCAGCATCCGGACTACTGACAATGAGCAGTTCTTC.

For this clone: The same CDR3 can be traced to other DNA sequences in this sample. This chain joins TRBV6-5 and TRBJ1-1, with 7 bases identical to TRBD1. Germline V gene data show CDR1 as MNHEY and CDR2 as SVGAGI. Germline trimming cut 6 bases from V and 3 bases from J; bases unmatched to any gene: 4. The CDR3 length is 13 residues. The CDR3 reads CASRRQGDTEAFF. The CDR3 DNA is TGTGCCAGCAGACGACAGGGAGACACTGAAGCTTTCTTT.

The chain has TRBV6-5 and TRBJ1-1; D is uncertain. The V end lost 1 base, the J end lost 5 bases, and 17 bases lay between the germline ends. CDR1 is MNHEY, CDR2 SVGAGI, per germline. This CDR3 comprises 16 residues. This CDR3 is CASSYWATSITTEAFF. The CDR3 region has the DNA TGTGCCAGCAGTTACTGGGCAACCTCAATAACGACTGAAGCTTTCTTT.

V usage is TRBV2 and J usage is TRBJ1-4, with TRBD1 matching over 12 bases. J was trimmed by 7 bases and V by 6 bases; bases with no gene match: 9. Germline-derived CDR1 and CDR2 are SNHLY and FYNNEI. The CDR3 has 16 amino acids. CDR3 sequence (DNA): TGTGCCAGCAGGAAGGGGACAGGGGGCTTGAGTGAAAAACTGTTTTTT. Protein sequence: CASRKGTGGLSEKLFF. Full variable domain (remainder filled in from reference TRBV2 and TRBJ1-4): EPEVTQTPSHQVTQMGQEVILRCVPISNHLYFYWYRQILGQKVEFLVSFYNNEISEKSEIFDDQFSVERPDGSNFTLKIRSTKLEDSAMYFCASRKGTGGLSEKLFFGSGTQLSVL.

This CDR3 reads CASSQGRRGLTDTQYF. The DNA for the CDR3 is TGTGCCAGCAGCCAAGGACGGCGGGGGCTCACGGATACGCAGTATTTT. The chain links TRBV3-1 (or the pseudogene TRBV3-2) to TRBJ2-3; maybe TRBD2 (7 bases). CDR1 is LGHDT and CDR2 is YNNKEL in the germline V gene (reference sequence). The CDR3 spans 16 residues. Trimming pared 1 base from V and 6 bases from J, leaving 17 bases between.

CDR3 loop: CASSLARGLSNYGYTF. CDR3 in DNA: TGTGCCAGCAGCTTAGCCAGGGGGCTATCTAACTATGGCTACACCTTC. The chain carries TRBV7-2 and TRBJ1-2; 8 bases are a match to TRBD1. With V trimmed by 0 bases and J by 0 bases, 3 bases remained unmatched. The CDR3 runs 16 residues. Germline CDR1 is SGHTA and CDR2 is FQGNSA.

The genes are TRBV6-1 and TRBJ1-2; D perhaps matches TRBD1 (5 bases). This CDR3 is built from 11 residues. Per germline, CDR1 MNHNS and CDR2 SASEGT. V was trimmed by 2 bases and J by 14 bases, leaving 12 bases between them. DNA for the CDR3: TGTGCCAGCAGTGAAATGGGGGGGAGGACCTTC. Its translation is CASSEMGGRTF.

The chain carries TRBV3-1 (or the pseudogene TRBV3-2) and TRBJ1-2; D unclear. The V gene's germline CDR1 is LGHDT and CDR2 YNNKEL (reference sequence). The CDR3 covers 16 residues. V lost 3 bases, J lost 0 bases, and 14 bases lay in between. The CDR3 region has the DNA TGTGCCAGCAGCCATTATTCCGGTCATTCTAACTATGGCTACACCTTC. This gives the protein CASSHYSGHSNYGYTF.

This chain links TRBV29-1 with TRBJ2-7; TRBD1 agrees at 8 bases. Looked up from germline, CDR1 is SQVTM and CDR2 is ANQGSEA. Unmatched junction bases numbered 11, after V lost 3 bases and J lost 7 bases. This CDR3 comprises 14 residues. Here the CDR3 reads CSVETGTGRSEQYF. The DNA for the CDR3 is TGCAGCGTTGAGACCGGGACAGGTCGTAGTGAGCAGTACTTC.

This chain connects TRBV6-5 to TRBJ1-2, with TRBD1 matching over 8 bases. From germline, CDR1 is MNHEY and CDR2 SVGAGI. The CDR3 runs to 13 residues. V dropped 8 bases and J dropped 2; count of bases not matched to a gene: 4. The CDR3 DNA sequence: TGTGCCAGCGGTCAGGGGGCAAACTATGGCTACACCTTC. Its protein product is CASGQGANYGYTF.

This chain joins TRBV28 and TRBJ2-7; 10 bases line up with TRBD2. Germline V gene data show CDR1 as MDHEN and CDR2 as SYDVKM. V lost 2 bases to trimming and J lost 3 bases; unmatched junction nucleotides: 4. This CDR3 is 15 amino acids long. CDR3 protein: CASSLGLAANYEQYF. CDR3 in DNA: TGTGCCAGCAGTTTAGGACTAGCGGCCAACTACGAGCAGTACTTC.

This chain links TRBV6-5 with TRBJ2-2; 10 nucleotides match TRBD2. The junction had 3 bases not matched to a gene; V was cut back by 4 bases and J by 1 base. CDR3 length: 16 amino acids. Germline CDR1 and CDR2: MNHEY and SVGAGI. This CDR3 is CASSFLAGENTGELFF. As DNA, the CDR3 is TGTGCCAGCAGTTTTCTAGCGGGGGAGAACACCGGGGAGCTGTTTTTT.

CDR3 DNA: TGTGCCAGCAGTTTACAGCGGGAGGGGGCAGATACGCAGTATTTT. Translation: CASSLQREGADTQYF. This chain connects TRBV27 to TRBJ2-3; 10 bases are shared with TRBD2. Per germline, CDR1 MNHEY and CDR2 SMNVEV (reference sequence). The length of the CDR3 is 15 residues. The trim removed 2 bases at V and 4 bases at J, leaving 3 bases unmatched.

The V gene is TRBV3-1 (or the pseudogene TRBV3-2), the J gene TRBJ2-2; a weak D match, TRBD1 (5 bases). V lost 5 bases and J 8 bases, leaving 21 bases between the germline ends. Per the germline V gene, CDR1 is LGHDT and CDR2 is YNNKEL (reference sequence). This CDR3 contains 16 residues. Here the CDR3 DNA reads TGTGCCAGCAGCGGCCTCCCGGCCCCAGGGTCGGGGGAGCTGTTTTTT. It is translated as CASSGLPAPGSGELFF.

The rearrangement joins TRBV18 to TRBJ1-1; D gene uncertain. Trimming shortened V by 3 bases and J by 1 base, and 12 bases separated the two germline ends. CDR3 length: 15 amino acids. Germline lookup yields CDR1 KGHSH and CDR2 LQKENI. The CDR3 bases are TGTGCCAGCTCACCTTTCGACATGGGGAACACTGAAGCTTTCTTT. Encoded protein: CASSPFDMGNTEAFF.

This clone was observed once. Other DNA sequences in the sample encode the same CDR3. J is TRBJ2-7 and V is TRBV12-3 or TRBV12-4; D gene unclear. The CDR3 loop spans 11 amino acids. With 6 bases removed from V and 2 bases from J, the gap between germline ends came to 5 bases. As DNA, the CDR3 is TGTGCCAGCAGCCTTACCTACGAGCAGTACTTC. It yields the protein CASSLTYEQYF.

The chain recombines TRBV3-1 (or the pseudogene TRBV3-2) with TRBJ2-2; D unresolved. CDR1 and CDR2 (germline): LGHDT, YNNKEL (reference sequence). Trimming pared 1 base from V and 7 bases from J, leaving 7 bases between. CDR3 length equals 13 residues. The CDR3 DNA reads as TGTGCCAGCAGCCAAGGTAGCAGCGGGGAGCTGTTTTTT. Its translation is CASSQGSSGELFF.

The sample holds a few counts of this clone. The chain combines TRBV28 with TRBJ1-5; D remains ambiguous. Germline loops: CDR1 MDHEN, CDR2 SYDVKM. V was cut by 3 bases and J by 1 base, with 7 bases left in between. The length of the CDR3 is 14 residues. CDR3 nucleotide sequence: TGTGCCAGCAGTTTGGGCCAAAGCAATCAGCCCCAGCATTTT. Its protein product is CASSLGQSNQPQHF. Combining the CDR3 with reference TRBV28 and TRBJ1-5 gives the whole variable domain DVKVTQSSRYLVKRTGEKVFLECVQDMDHENMFWYRQDPGLGLRLIYFSYDVKMKEKGDIPEGYSVSREKKERFSLILESASTNQTSMYLCASSLGQSNQPQHFGDGTRLSIL.

The chain links TRBV11-3 to TRBJ1-1; D unresolved. The CDR3 extends over 15 amino acids. With 0 bases removed from V and 1 base from J, the gap between germline ends came to 9 bases. Looked up from germline, CDR1 is SGHNT and CDR2 is YENEEA. CDR3 in amino acids: CASSLDPAANTEAFF. The DNA for the CDR3 is TGTGCCAGCAGCTTAGATCCGGCGGCGAACACTGAAGCTTTCTTT.

The rearrangement uses TRBV11-2 and TRBJ2-7; 10 bases are a match to TRBD1. V was clipped by 6 bases and J by 2 bases; unmatched bases: 10. Per germline, CDR1 SGHAT and CDR2 FQNNGV. This CDR3 contains 16 residues. The chain's CDR3 is CASSFPGQGPTYEQYF. CDR3 nucleotides: TGTGCCAGCAGTTTTCCGGGACAGGGGCCCACCTACGAGCAGTACTTC.

V gene TRBV27 combines with J gene TRBJ1-1, with D possibly matching TRBD1 (5 bases). This CDR3 comprises 12 residues. V was shortened by 8 bases and J by 3 bases, with 10 bases between the two germline ends. Germline values: CDR1 MNHEY, CDR2 SMNVEV (reference sequence). CDR3: CASRGTDTEAFF. CDR3 DNA sequence: TGTGCCAGCCGGGGGACGGACACTGAAGCTTTCTTT.

This chain connects TRBV3-1 (or the pseudogene TRBV3-2) to TRBJ1-1, with unresolved D. This CDR3 spans 15 amino acids. From germline, CDR1 is LGHDT and CDR2 YNNKEL (reference sequence). Deletions cut 1 base from V and 0 bases from J, with 9 bases between. CDR3: CASSQGVGVNTEAFF. In nucleotides, the CDR3 is TGTGCCAGCAGCCAAGGTGTGGGCGTGAACACTGAAGCTTTCTTT.

This clone showed up just once. DNA of the CDR3: TGTGCCAGTAGTGCCAACAGGGATCTCCCCCTCCACTTT. Translated: CASSANRDLPLHF. The J gene is TRBJ1-6, the V gene TRBV19; D is perhaps TRBD1 (6 bases). Germline CDR1 reads LNHDA; CDR2 reads SQIVND (reference sequence). V was pared by 5 bases and J by 13 bases, with 15 bases between. This CDR3 has 13 amino acids. Full variable domain (outside the CDR3, taken from reference TRBV19 and TRBJ1-6): DGGITQSPKYLFRKEGQNVTLSCEQNLNHDAMYWYRQDPGQGLRLIYYSQIVNDFQKGDIAEGYSVSREKKESFPLTVTSAQKNPTAFYLCASSANRDLPLHFGNGTRLTVT.

The rearrangement joins TRBV3-1 (or the pseudogene TRBV3-2) to TRBJ2-7; a possible D gene is TRBD1 (6 bases). V lost 1 base and J lost 3, with 10 bases in between. In germline, CDR1 is LGHDT, CDR2 YNNKEL (reference sequence). This CDR3 region has 14 residues. CDR3 amino acids: CASSQGGQLYEQYF. The CDR3 DNA reads as TGTGCCAGCAGCCAAGGAGGACAGCTCTACGAGCAGTACTTC.